This TCR beta chain was recovered during a study of blood T cell repertoires in COVID-19. Overall study context: COVID-19 samples from acute and convalescent phases originated in the United States, Italy and Spain.

This clone has a handful of counts. Study processing details: Amplifying reference gene primers gave estimates of nucleated cell counts. Measured with immunoSEQ multiplex PCR; TCRdb has only the in-frame clones, and not every one. Clone size and V and J calls were adopted from that table, with D and trimming inferred from the DNA. Among hundreds of thousands of clones, more than 75% were seen once, and the ten largest hold 2.5% to 3.5%. Before being deemed recovered, Cohort 3 donors had two negative PCRs, clearance, or symptom resolution. This TCR was recovered from a woman in her 30s who had recovered from COVID-19. The specimen sequenced was PBMCs or T cells enriched from blood (not recorded which).

CDR3 amino acids: CASSFSEKGSYTF. CDR3 nucleotide sequence: TGTGCCAGCAGTTTCTCGGAAAAGGGGAGCTACACCTTC. The chain has TRBV12-3 or TRBV12-4 and TRBJ1-2, with a tentative D call TRBD1 (5 bases). V gave up 3 bases and J gave up 9 bases, with 14 bases separating them. The CDR3 covers 13 residues.